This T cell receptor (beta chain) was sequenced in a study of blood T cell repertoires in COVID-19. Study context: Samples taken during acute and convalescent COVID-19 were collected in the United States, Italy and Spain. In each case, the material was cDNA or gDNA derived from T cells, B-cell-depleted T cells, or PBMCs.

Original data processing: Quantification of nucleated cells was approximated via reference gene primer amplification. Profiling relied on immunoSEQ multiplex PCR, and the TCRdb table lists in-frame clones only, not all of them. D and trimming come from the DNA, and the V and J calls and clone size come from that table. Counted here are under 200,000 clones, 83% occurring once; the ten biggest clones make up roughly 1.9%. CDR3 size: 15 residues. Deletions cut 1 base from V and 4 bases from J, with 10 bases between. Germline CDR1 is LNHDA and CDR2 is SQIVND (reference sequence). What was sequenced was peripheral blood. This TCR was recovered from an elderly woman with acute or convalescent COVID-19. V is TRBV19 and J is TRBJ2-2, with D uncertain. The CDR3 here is CASSIGPGTTGELFF. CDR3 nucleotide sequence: TGTGCCAGTAGTATAGGTCCAGGCACCACCGGGGAGCTGTTTTTT.